The next 7 T cell receptor beta chains were all read from a single sample in a study of cytomegalovirus exposure and HLA in healthy donors. Clones were read by immunoSEQ multiplex PCR, and TCRdb kept only the in-frame ones, dropping some. There are a few hundred thousand clones in the sample; approximately 85% occur only once, and approximately 0.95% lies in the top ten. The sequencing sample was made of PBMCs. The source is a man aged 30 to 39 in good health and CMV-seronegative.

J is TRBJ2-3 and V is TRBV2; 8 bases match TRBD1. V lost 6 bases and J lost 2; bases outside the gene matches: 4. The CDR3 has 14 amino acids. Germline CDR1 is SNHLY and CDR2 is FYNNEI. The CDR3 DNA reads as TGTGCCAGCAGGGACAGGGTAGCCACAGATACGCAGTATTTT. Its translation: CASRDRVATDTQYF.

The count of this clone is one. This chain joins TRBV29-1 and TRBJ2-1; 7 bases line up with TRBD2. There are 15 residues in the CDR3. V dropped 1 base and J dropped 4; count of bases not matched to a gene: 7. The germline V gene has CDR1 SQVTM and CDR2 ANQGSEA. CDR3 in amino acids: CSVEGRAGSYNEQFF. As DNA, the CDR3 is TGCAGCGTTGAAGGCCGAGCGGGGAGTTACAATGAGCAGTTCTTC.

The chain employs TRBV30 and TRBJ2-1; D uncertain. The CDR3 is 13 amino acids. V dropped 2 bases and J dropped 5 bases, with 10 bases sitting between them. CDR1 and CDR2 from the germline V gene are GTSNPN and SVGIG (reference sequence). In DNA form, the CDR3 reads TGTGCCTGGAGTCCGCGGTCAGACAATGAGCAGTTCTTC. Its protein product is CAWSPRSDNEQFF.

The genes are TRBV6-1 and TRBJ2-7; 11 bases are a match to TRBD1. The CDR3 contains 15 residues. The germline CDR1 and CDR2 sequences are MNHNS and SASEGT. The V and J ends lost 6 bases and 4 bases, in that order; junction bases with no gene match: 8. The DNA for the CDR3 is TGTGCCAGCAGCGATGGGACAGGGGGGGCTTACGAGCAGTACTTC. Residues: CASSDGTGGAYEQYF.

To note about this clone: Other nucleotide sequences in the sample specify the same CDR3. The chain links TRBV9 to TRBJ2-3; tentatively, D is TRBD2 (5 bases). Germline CDR1 reads SGDLS; CDR2 reads YYNGEE. The CDR3 consists of 13 residues. V was clipped by 0 bases and J by 3 bases, with 5 bases between them. The CDR3: CASSVGGTDTQYF. In DNA form, the CDR3 reads TGTGCCAGCAGCGTAGGAGGGACAGATACGCAGTATTTT. The variable domain in full, with the rest retrieved from reference TRBV9 and TRBJ2-3, is DSGVTQTPKHLITATGQRVTLRCSPRSGDLSVYWYQQSLDQGLQFLIQYYNGEERAKGNILERFSAQQFPDLHSELNLSSLELGDSALYFCASSVGGTDTQYFGPGTRLTVL.

This clone was seen a handful of times. The genes are TRBV7-2 and TRBJ1-5; no clear D. With 0 bases removed from V and 1 base from J, the gap between germline ends came to 10 bases. In germline, CDR1 is SGHTA, CDR2 FQGNSA. The CDR3 extends over 16 amino acids. The CDR3 spells CASSLAHRGSNQPQHF. The CDR3 nucleotides are TGTGCCAGCAGCTTAGCGCATCGAGGCAGCAATCAGCCCCAGCATTTT.

The chain recombines TRBV27 with TRBJ1-5, with TRBD1 as a possible D gene (6 bases). CDR1 is MNHEY, CDR2 SMNVEV, per germline (reference sequence). This CDR3 spans 16 amino acids. Trimming took off 5 bases at V and 1 base at J, with 15 bases between the two ends. The CDR3 protein is CASSNPSRGSNQPQHF. CDR3 sequence (DNA): TGTGCCAGCAGTAACCCAAGCAGGGGAAGCAATCAGCCCCAGCATTTT.